These T cell receptor beta chains were read from a single sample in a study of T cells after yellow fever vaccination. TCRdb used MiXCR to reprocess the 5' RACE reads, holding one entry per CDR3 protein. The sample holds 200,000 to 300,000 distinct CDR3 sequences, approximately 6.7% seen once. The input for sequencing was CD4+ T cells sorted from PBMCs, taken on the day of the yellow fever booster vaccination. The receptors shown here come from a young man who received the YFV17D yellow fever vaccine. Each CDR3 is given with its conserved first and last residue. A D gene is named only where the DNA matches it firmly. The size entry is marked missing in some rows and otherwise reads once, few, many or a size class.

D gene	J gene	V gene	clone size	CDR3 protein	CDR3 DNA
.	TRBJ2-7	TRBV21-1	few	CASSKSKQLSYEQYF	TGTGCCAGCAGCAAGTCTAAACAGTTATCCTACGAGCAGTACTTC
.	TRBJ2-3	TRBV11-2	few	CASSLELLVGTQYF	TGTGCCAGCAGCTTAGAGCTACTAGTTGGTACGCAGTATTTT
.	TRBJ2-5	TRBV24-1	.	CATSDLGRGQETQYF	TGTGCCACCAGTGACCTTGGACGCGGTCAAGAGACCCAGTACTTC
.	TRBJ2-7	TRBV7-9	.	CASSLSYTGFDEQYF	TGTGCCAGCAGCTTATCTTACACAGGGTTCGACGAGCAGTACTTC
.	TRBJ2-1	TRBV4-3	many	CASSQDITGSYNEQFF	TGCGCCAGCAGCCAAGATATCACAGGGTCCTACAATGAGCAGTTCTTC
.	TRBJ2-7	TRBV30	.	CAWSPLGSGEQYF	TGTGCCTGGAGTCCCCTCGGCTCAGGGGAGCAGTACTTC
.	TRBJ2-3	TRBV10-3	few	CAIGNTGDTQYF	TGTGCCATAGGGAATACGGGCGATACGCAGTATTTT
.	TRBJ1-5	TRBV12-3/TRBV12-4	few	CASSLRGGGQPQHF	TGTGCCAGCAGTTTAAGGGGCGGAGGGCAGCCCCAGCATTTT
TRBD1	TRBJ1-4	TRBV5-1	many	CASSFLGQGYEKLFF	TGCGCCAGCAGCTTTTTGGGACAGGGTTACGAAAAACTGTTTTTT
TRBD1	TRBJ2-3	TRBV5-6	.	CASWLPGQGTDTQYF	TGTGCCAGCTGGTTACCGGGACAGGGGACAGATACGCAGTATTTT
.	TRBJ2-1	TRBV20-1	many	CSASGRRVNNEQFF	TGCAGTGCTAGCGGCCGGCGGGTCAACAATGAGCAGTTCTTC
TRBD2	TRBJ2-7	TRBV11-3	.	CASSPGGDEQYF	TGTGCCAGCAGCCCCGGGGGGGACGAGCAGTACTTC
TRBD1	TRBJ1-6	TRBV4-2	.	CASSPRDREGRSPLHF	TGTGCCAGCAGCCCGAGGGACAGGGAGGGCAGATCACCCCTCCACTTT
TRBD2	TRBJ2-1	TRBV27	.	CASRWGGLAGVYDNEQFF	TGTGCCAGCAGATGGGGCGGACTAGCGGGAGTGTACGACAATGAGCAGTTCTTC
TRBD2	TRBJ2-1	TRBV7-9	many	CASSFTPLRLAGVRQFF	TGTGCCAGCAGCTTTACTCCCCTCCGGCTAGCGGGAGTTCGGCAGTTCTTC
TRBD1	TRBJ2-7	TRBV5-1	.	CASSPGQGVHEQYF	TGCGCCAGCAGCCCCGGACAGGGTGTACACGAGCAGTACTTC
.	TRBJ1-2	TRBV28	few	CASSTGFRGYTF	TGTGCCAGCAGCACAGGGTTTCGGGGCTACACCTTC
.	TRBJ2-5	TRBV12-3/TRBV12-4	.	CASSFLMGNQETQYF	TGTGCCAGCAGTTTTTTGATGGGAAACCAAGAGACCCAGTACTTC
.	TRBJ2-7	TRBV6-5	many	CASSYQGGPSYEQYF	TGTGCCAGCAGTTACCAGGGCGGGCCCTCCTACGAGCAGTACTTC
TRBD2	TRBJ2-7	TRBV27	many	CASRAGGQKQYF	TGTGCCAGTCGAGCGGGAGGGCAAAAGCAGTACTTC
.	TRBJ2-2	TRBV6-1	.	CASSAPGVRTGELFF	TGTGCCAGCAGTGCCCCAGGGGTTCGGACCGGGGAGCTGTTTTTT
TRBD1	TRBJ1-6	TRBV10-3	many	CAISTDRGLSPLHF	TGTGCCATCAGCACGGACAGGGGGCTTTCACCCCTCCACTTT